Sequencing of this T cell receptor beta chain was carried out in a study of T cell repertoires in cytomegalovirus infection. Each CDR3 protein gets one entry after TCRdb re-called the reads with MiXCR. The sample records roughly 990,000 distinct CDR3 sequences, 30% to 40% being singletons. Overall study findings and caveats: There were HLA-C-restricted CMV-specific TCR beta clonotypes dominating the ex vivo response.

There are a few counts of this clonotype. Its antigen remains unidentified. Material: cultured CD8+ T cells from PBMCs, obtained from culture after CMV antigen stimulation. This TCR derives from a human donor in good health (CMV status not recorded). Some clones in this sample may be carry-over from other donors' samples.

CDR3 bases: TGTGCCAGCAGTGAAGACCAGATTCCTACAGAGGGCTACACCTTC. Its protein is CASSEDQIPTEGYTF. The chain links TRBV6-1 to TRBJ1-2; D gene uncertain. V lost 1 base to trimming and J lost 8 bases, with 17 bases between them. CDR1 and CDR2 (germline): MNHNS, SASEGT. This CDR3 is 15 amino acids long.